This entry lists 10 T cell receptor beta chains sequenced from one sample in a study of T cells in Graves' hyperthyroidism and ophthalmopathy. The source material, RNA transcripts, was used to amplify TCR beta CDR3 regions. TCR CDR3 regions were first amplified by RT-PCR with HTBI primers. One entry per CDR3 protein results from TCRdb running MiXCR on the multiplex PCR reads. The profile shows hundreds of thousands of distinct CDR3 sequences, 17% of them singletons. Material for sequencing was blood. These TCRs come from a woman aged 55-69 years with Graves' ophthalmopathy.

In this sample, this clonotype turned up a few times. The CDR3 reads CASSGGRQGGLRREQFF. The CDR3 DNA sequence: TGTGCCAGCAGCGGGGGAAGACAGGGGGGTTTGAGGAGGGAGCAGTTCTTC. The J gene is TRBJ2-1, the V gene TRBV6-2 or TRBV6-3; 9 nucleotides match TRBD1. CDR1 is MNHEY and CDR2 is SVGEGT in the germline V gene. V was pared by 6 bases and J by 10 bases, with 19 bases of the junction left unmatched. There are 17 residues in the CDR3.

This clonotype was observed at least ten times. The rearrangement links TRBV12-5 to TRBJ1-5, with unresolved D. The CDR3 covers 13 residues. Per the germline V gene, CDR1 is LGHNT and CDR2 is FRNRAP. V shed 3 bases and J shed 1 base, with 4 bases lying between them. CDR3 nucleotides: TGTGCTAGTGGTTTTCGGAGCAATCAGCCCCAGCATTTT. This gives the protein CASGFRSNQPQHF. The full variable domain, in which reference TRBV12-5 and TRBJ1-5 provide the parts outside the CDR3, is DARVTQTPRHKVTEMGQEVTMRCQPILGHNTVFWYRQTMMQGLELLAYFRNRAPLDDSGMPKDRFSAEMPDATLATLKIQPSEPRDSAVYFCASGFRSNQPQHFGDGTRLSIL.

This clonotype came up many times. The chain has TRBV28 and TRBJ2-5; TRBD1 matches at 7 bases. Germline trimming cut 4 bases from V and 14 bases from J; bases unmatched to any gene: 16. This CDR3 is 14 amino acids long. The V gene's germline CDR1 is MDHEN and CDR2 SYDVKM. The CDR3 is CASSSYGRQGVTYF. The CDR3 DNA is TGTGCCAGCAGTTCATACGGGCGGCAGGGGGTGACATACTTC.

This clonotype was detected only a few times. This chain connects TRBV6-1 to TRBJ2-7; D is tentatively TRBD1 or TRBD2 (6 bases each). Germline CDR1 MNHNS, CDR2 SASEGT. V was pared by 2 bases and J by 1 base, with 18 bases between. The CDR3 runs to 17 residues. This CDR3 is CASSENIGGLGSYEQYF. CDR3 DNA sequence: TGTGCCAGCAGTGAAAATATTGGGGGGCTTGGGTCCTACGAGCAGTACTTC.

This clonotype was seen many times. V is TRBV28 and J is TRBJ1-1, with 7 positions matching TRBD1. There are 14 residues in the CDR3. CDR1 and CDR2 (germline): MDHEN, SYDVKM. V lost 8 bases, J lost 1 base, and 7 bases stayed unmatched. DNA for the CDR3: TGTGCCAGCGGAAAGGGGGCCAAGAACACTGAAGCTTTCTTT. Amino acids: CASGKGAKNTEAFF.

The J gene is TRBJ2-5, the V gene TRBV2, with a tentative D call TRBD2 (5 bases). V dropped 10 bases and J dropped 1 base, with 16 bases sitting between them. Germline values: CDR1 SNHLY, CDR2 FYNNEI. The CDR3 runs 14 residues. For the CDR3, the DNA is TGTGCCATTCAGAGGGAACCGCCCCAAGAGACCCAGTACTTC. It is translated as CAIQREPPQETQYF.

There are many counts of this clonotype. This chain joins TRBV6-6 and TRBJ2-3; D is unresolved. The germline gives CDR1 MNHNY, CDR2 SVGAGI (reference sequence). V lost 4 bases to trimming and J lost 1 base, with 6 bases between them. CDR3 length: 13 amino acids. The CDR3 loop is CASSSAGTDTQYF. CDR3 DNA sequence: TGTGCCAGCAGTTCCGCCGGCACAGATACGCAGTATTTT.

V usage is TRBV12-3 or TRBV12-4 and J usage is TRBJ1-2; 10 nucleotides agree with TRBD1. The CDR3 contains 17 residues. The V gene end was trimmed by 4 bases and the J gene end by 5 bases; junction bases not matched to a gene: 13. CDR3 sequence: CASSYMRTGGMGYGYTF. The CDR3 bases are TGTGCCAGCAGTTACATGCGGACAGGGGGAATGGGGTATGGCTACACCTTC.

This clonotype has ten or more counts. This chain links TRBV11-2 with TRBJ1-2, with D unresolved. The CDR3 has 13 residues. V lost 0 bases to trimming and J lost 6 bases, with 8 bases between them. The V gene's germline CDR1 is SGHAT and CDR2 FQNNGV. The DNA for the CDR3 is TGTGCCAGCAGCTTAGAAAGTGGGAATGGCTACACCTTC. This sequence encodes CASSLESGNGYTF.

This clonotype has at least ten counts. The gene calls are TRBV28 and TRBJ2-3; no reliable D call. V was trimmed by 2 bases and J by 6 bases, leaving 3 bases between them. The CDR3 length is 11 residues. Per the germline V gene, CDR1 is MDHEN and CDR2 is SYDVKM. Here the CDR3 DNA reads TGTGCCAGCAGTTTAAGGGATACGCAGTATTTT. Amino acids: CASSLRDTQYF.